This TCR beta chain was captured by sequencing in a study of blood T cells in healthy people across ages. Study-level points and caveats: Naive T cell percentage strongly correlated with TCR beta diversity. Possibly confounding the expanded clonotype changes was the fact that donor CMV status was unknown.

Individuals who donated were healthy Caucasians from Russia aged roughly 6 to 90. Combining a sample-barcoded 5' primer with a J-beta primer mix, a second PCR ran for roughly 6 to 12 cycles. Sequencing recovered at least 2.5 million CDR3-containing paired-end reads from each sample. TCRdb re-derived calls from the 5' RACE reads in MiXCR, one entry per CDR3 protein. The data contain about a million distinct CDR3 sequences, roughly 51% of them singletons. This clonotype was counted a few times. The target antigen is unknown. The clonotype comes from a woman aged 60 to 75 in good health. Sequenced: blood.

The DNA of the CDR3 is TGCAGCGTGGGACAGCCTTCTCAGCCCCAGCATTTT. This gives the protein CSVGQPSQPQHF. V gene TRBV29-1 combines with J gene TRBJ1-5; 7 nucleotides align to TRBD1. Germline V gene sequence: CDR1 SQVTM, CDR2 ANQGSEA. After removal of 6 bases from V and 6 bases from J, the junction contained 5 bases not matched to a gene. This CDR3 has 12 amino acids.